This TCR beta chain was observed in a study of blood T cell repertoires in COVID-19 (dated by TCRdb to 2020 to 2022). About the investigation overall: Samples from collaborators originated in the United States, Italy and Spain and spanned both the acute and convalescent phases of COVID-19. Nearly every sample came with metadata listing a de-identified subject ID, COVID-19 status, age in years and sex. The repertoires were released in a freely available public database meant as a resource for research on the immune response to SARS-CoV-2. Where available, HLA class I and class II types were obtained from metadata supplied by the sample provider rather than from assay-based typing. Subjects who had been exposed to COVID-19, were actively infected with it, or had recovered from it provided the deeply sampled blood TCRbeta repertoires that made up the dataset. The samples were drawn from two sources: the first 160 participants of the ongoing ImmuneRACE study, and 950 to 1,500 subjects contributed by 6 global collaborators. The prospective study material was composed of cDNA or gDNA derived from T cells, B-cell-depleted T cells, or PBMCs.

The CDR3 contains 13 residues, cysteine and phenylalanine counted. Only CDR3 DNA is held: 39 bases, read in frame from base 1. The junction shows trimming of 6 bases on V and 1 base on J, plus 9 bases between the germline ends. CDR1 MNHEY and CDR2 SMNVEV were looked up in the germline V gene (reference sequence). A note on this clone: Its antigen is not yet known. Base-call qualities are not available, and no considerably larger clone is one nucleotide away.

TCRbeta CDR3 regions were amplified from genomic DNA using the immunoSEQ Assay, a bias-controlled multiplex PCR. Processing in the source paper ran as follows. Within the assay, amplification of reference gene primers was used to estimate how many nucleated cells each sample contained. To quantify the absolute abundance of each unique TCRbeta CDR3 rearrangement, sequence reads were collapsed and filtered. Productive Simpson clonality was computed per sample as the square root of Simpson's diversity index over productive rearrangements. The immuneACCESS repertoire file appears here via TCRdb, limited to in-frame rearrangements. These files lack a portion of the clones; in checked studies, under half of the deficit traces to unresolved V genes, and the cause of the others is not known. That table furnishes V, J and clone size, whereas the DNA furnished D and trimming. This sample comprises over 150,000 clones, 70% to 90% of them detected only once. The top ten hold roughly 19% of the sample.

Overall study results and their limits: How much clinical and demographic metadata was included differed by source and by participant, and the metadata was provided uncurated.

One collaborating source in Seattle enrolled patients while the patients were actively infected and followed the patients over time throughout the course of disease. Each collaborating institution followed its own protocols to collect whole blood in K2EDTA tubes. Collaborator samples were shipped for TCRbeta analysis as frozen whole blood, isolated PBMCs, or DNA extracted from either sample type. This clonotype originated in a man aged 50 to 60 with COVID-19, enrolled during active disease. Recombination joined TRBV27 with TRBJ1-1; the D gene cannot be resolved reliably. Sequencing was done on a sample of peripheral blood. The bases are TGTGCCAGCAGGCCTCAGGCGAACACTGAAGCTTTCTTT. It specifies CASRPQANTEAFF.